This T cell receptor beta chain came from a study of glioma-infiltrating T cells after dendritic cell vaccination. Study at large: Dendritic cell vaccine was injected intradermally three times, biweekly.

The sample's time point: after dendritic cell vaccination, including at tumor progression/relapse. Blood PBMC samples: pre-vaccination, two weeks post third vaccination, and at tumor progression. Unmatched junction bases numbered 11, after V lost 4 bases and J lost 4 bases. CDR1 MDHEN and CDR2 SYDVKM come from the germline V gene. The length of the CDR3 is 16 residues. Measured with immunoSEQ multiplex PCR; TCRdb has only the in-frame clones, and not every one. The sample holds tens of thousands of clones; 85% are singletons and the top ten take around 8%. V is TRBV28 and J is TRBJ2-7; 9 nucleotides match TRBD1. The source of this sequence is a human donor with glioblastoma. Sequenced here: blood, sampled after dendritic cell vaccination. The chain's CDR3 is CASSYRGEGQGYEQYF. The CDR3, as DNA: TGTGCCAGCAGTTACAGGGGGGAGGGACAGGGTTACGAGCAGTACTTC.